A single sample is the source of the 21 T cell receptor beta chains below, sequenced in a study of identifying expanded T cells in peripheral blood. Profiling relied on immunoSEQ multiplex PCR, and the TCRdb table lists in-frame clones only, not all of them. In the table there are 120,000 or so clones, 84% of which are singletons. The sequencing input was blood. The receptors come from a person aged 18-70 years in good health.

J is TRBJ1-5 and V is TRBV19; D is unresolved. V lost 1 base to trimming and J lost 6 bases, with 10 bases between them. CDR1 and CDR2 from the germline V gene are LNHDA and SQIVND (reference sequence). This CDR3 has 14 residues. CDR3 loop: CASSIAHSSQPQHF. As DNA, the CDR3 is TGTGCCAGTAGTATAGCACACAGCTCTCAGCCCCAGCATTTT.

The chain employs TRBV7-2 and TRBJ2-7; no clear D gene. CDR3 size: 15 residues. Trimming removed 6 bases from V and 2 bases from J, with 17 bases in between. Germline CDR1 SGHTA, CDR2 FQGNSA. The CDR3 DNA follows: TGTGCCAGCAGTCCCCGCTCCGACACCGCCTACGAGCAGTACTTC. Amino acids: CASSPRSDTAYEQYF. The complete variable domain, with remaining parts taken from reference TRBV7-2 and TRBJ2-7, reads GAGVSQSPSNKVTEKGKDVELRCDPISGHTALYWYRQSLGQGLEFLIYFQGNSAPDKSGLPSDRFSAERTGGSVSTLTIQRTQQEDSAVYLCASSPRSDTAYEQYFGPGTRLTVT.

This chain joins TRBV9 and TRBJ1-3; D is ambiguous. V shed 2 bases and J shed 0 bases, with 12 bases lying between them. Germline values: CDR1 SGDLS, CDR2 YYNGEE. CDR3 length: 16 amino acids. The CDR3, as DNA: TGTGCCAGCAGCGTTGGACTTCTCGGCTCTGGAAACACCATATATTTT. Its translation: CASSVGLLGSGNTIYF.

V usage is TRBV6-5 and J usage is TRBJ1-6, with D perhaps matching TRBD1 (6 bases). The CDR3 totals 16 residues. V was trimmed by 2 bases and J by 5 bases, leaving 13 bases between them. Germline V gene data show CDR1 as MNHEY and CDR2 as SVGAGI. In DNA, the CDR3 is TGTGCCAGCAGTTACCGGCAGGGGCGGCATAATTCACCCCTCCACTTT. It specifies CASSYRQGRHNSPLHF.

This sequence joins TRBV11-2 and TRBJ1-1; TRBD1 matches 8 bases. The CDR3 sequence is 13 residues long. The ends lost 3 bases at V and 7 bases at J; junction bases unmatched: 4. The germline gives CDR1 SGHAT, CDR2 FQNNGV. Here the CDR3 reads CASSFSQGGEAFF. Written as DNA, the CDR3 is TGTGCCAGCAGCTTCTCACAGGGGGGTGAAGCTTTCTTT.

This sequence joins TRBV29-1 and TRBJ2-1, with 10 bases matching TRBD1. Losses at the gene ends were 3 bases for V and 4 bases for J; bases not matched to a gene: 0. CDR3 size: 13 residues. Germline CDR1 and CDR2: SQVTM and ANQGSEA. CDR3 loop: CSVEGQGYNEQFF. In nucleotides, the CDR3 is TGCAGCGTTGAGGGACAGGGGTACAATGAGCAGTTCTTC.

CDR3 region: CASRTYNSPLHF. The CDR3 region has the DNA TGTGCCAGTAGAACCTATAATTCACCCCTCCACTTT. J is TRBJ1-6 and V is TRBV19; unclear D gene. Trimming cost V 6 bases and J 2 bases, with 2 bases left between them. The germline gives CDR1 LNHDA, CDR2 SQIVND (reference sequence). The length of the CDR3 is 12 residues. Looking up the rest from reference TRBV19 and TRBJ1-6 gives the full variable domain: DGGITQSPKYLFRKEGQNVTLSCEQNLNHDAMYWYRQDPGQGLRLIYYSQIVNDFQKGDIAEGYSVSREKKESFPLTVTSAQKNPTAFYLCASRTYNSPLHFGNGTRLTVT.

This clone was detected only once. The chain uses TRBV7-9 and TRBJ1-2, with D uncertain. V was cut by 2 bases and J by 10 bases, with 11 bases left in between. Germline V gene data show CDR1 as SEHNR and CDR2 as FQNEAQ (reference sequence). The CDR3 loop spans 12 amino acids. The CDR3 spells CASSLNWQDYTF. CDR3 DNA sequence: TGTGCCAGCAGCTTAAACTGGCAGGACTACACCTTC. The full variable domain, completed using reference TRBV7-9 and TRBJ1-2, is DTGVSQNPRHKITKRGQNVTFRCDPISEHNRLYWYRQTLGQGPEFLTYFQNEAQLEKSRLLSDRFSAERPKGSFSTLEIQRTEQGDSAMYLCASSLNWQDYTFGSGTRLTVV.

The sample holds a few counts of this clone. The chain joins TRBV2 to TRBJ2-7, with D perhaps TRBD1 (5 bases). Trimming pared 4 bases from V and 3 bases from J, leaving 7 bases between. CDR1 SNHLY and CDR2 FYNNEI come from the germline V gene. The CDR3 runs to 12 residues. As DNA, the CDR3 is TGTGCCAGCAGTGTGCAGGGCTACGAGCAGTACTTC. This encodes CASSVQGYEQYF.

V gene TRBV5-4 combines with J gene TRBJ1-1; D is perhaps TRBD1 (6 bases). The CDR3 spans 13 residues. The V gene lost 2 bases and the J gene lost 4 bases, with 9 bases spanning the gap. From germline, CDR1 is SGHNT and CDR2 YYREEE (reference sequence). DNA for the CDR3: TGTGCCAGCAGCTTTAGGGGGGTCACTGAAGCTTTCTTT. It is translated as CASSFRGVTEAFF.

The genes are TRBV7-3 and TRBJ1-1; possible D gene TRBD1, 6 bases. Trimming shortened V by 6 bases and J by 5 bases, and 16 bases separated the two germline ends. The CDR3 has 14 amino acids. Germline V gene sequence: CDR1 SGHTA, CDR2 FQGTGA. The CDR3 is CASSSSLGGTEAFF. The CDR3 nucleotides are TGTGCCAGCAGTTCATCTCTAGGGGGGACTGAAGCTTTCTTT.

The rearrangement uses TRBV2 and TRBJ2-2, with D unresolved. Germline assignment: CDR1 SNHLY and CDR2 FYNNEI. V lost 6 bases and J 3 bases, leaving 2 bases between the germline ends. The CDR3 is 11 residues long. The CDR3: CASRYTGELFF. The CDR3 region has the DNA TGTGCCAGCAGGTACACCGGGGAGCTGTTTTTT.

The genes are TRBV29-1 and TRBJ1-1; 7 positions match TRBD1. The CDR3 contains 16 residues. Germline V lookup: CDR1 SQVTM, CDR2 ANQGSEA. The junction had 8 bases not matched to a gene; V was cut back by 1 base and J by 0 bases. This CDR3 reads CSVEARGGQMNTEAFF. The CDR3 DNA reads TGCAGCGTTGAAGCCCGGGGGGGACAGATGAACACTGAAGCTTTCTTT.

The genes are TRBV7-2 and TRBJ1-1; the D is unclear. Germline V gene sequence: CDR1 SGHTA, CDR2 FQGNSA. V was clipped by 2 bases and J by 1 base, with 5 bases between them. The CDR3 extends over 13 amino acids. CDR3 DNA: TGTGCCAGCAGCTTACTGGCGAACACTGAAGCTTTCTTT. It encodes CASSLLANTEAFF.

This chain joins TRBV18 and TRBJ1-5; 7 bases align to TRBD1. The CDR3 has 13 amino acids. J gave up 10 bases and V 8 bases, and 11 bases lay outside the gene matches. Germline V gives CDR1 KGHSH, CDR2 LQKENI. The CDR3 loop reads CASTFTTGEPQHF. CDR3 coding DNA: TGTGCCAGCACGTTTACTACAGGGGAACCCCAGCATTTT.

V and J are TRBV4-3 and TRBJ2-3; D is ambiguous. The germline gives CDR1 LGHNA, CDR2 YSLEER. V was clipped by 4 bases and J by 1 base, with 6 bases between them. The CDR3 is made up of 13 amino acids. This chain's CDR3 is CASSPPGTDTQYF. The CDR3 coding sequence is TGCGCCAGCAGCCCCCCGGGCACAGATACGCAGTATTTT.

This clone was picked up one time. The V gene is TRBV4-3, the J gene TRBJ2-3; possibly TRBD1 or TRBD2 for D (5 bases each). The germline CDR1 and CDR2 sequences are LGHNA and YSLEER. CDR3 length: 16 amino acids. Trimming cost V 3 bases and J 10 bases, with 23 bases left between them. The DNA of the CDR3 is TGCGCCAGCAGCCAGGGGCGTGAGCAGGAGGAAGCTGCGCAGTATTTT. It encodes CASSQGREQEEAAQYF.

This chain connects TRBV6-9 to TRBJ1-4, with TRBD1 as a possible D gene (5 bases). The length of the CDR3 is 15 residues. Deletions cut 4 bases from V and 0 bases from J, with 9 bases between. Germline V gene data show CDR1 as MNHGY and CDR2 as SVAAGI. The CDR3 spells CASSSPGATNEKLFF. CDR3 DNA sequence: TGTGCCAGCAGTTCCCCGGGGGCAACTAATGAAAAACTGTTTTTT.

This clone was seen many times. This sequence joins TRBV10-1 and TRBJ1-1, with 12 bases fitting TRBD1. The CDR3 extends over 17 amino acids. The germline gives CDR1 WNHNN, CDR2 SYGVQD (reference sequence). V dropped 8 bases and J dropped 4; count of bases not matched to a gene: 14. CDR3 bases: TGCGCCAGCTATGGAACCGGGACAGGGGGCCCTGTCACTGAAGCTTTCTTT. Protein product: CASYGTGTGGPVTEAFF.

This clone was detected only a few times. The CDR3 protein is CASSLASLGSTDTQYF. The CDR3 DNA sequence: TGTGCCAGCAGCTTGGCCTCGCTGGGTAGCACAGATACGCAGTATTTT. This sequence joins TRBV5-4 and TRBJ2-3; D is unclear. This CDR3 is 16 amino acids long. Germline V lookup: CDR1 SGHNT, CDR2 YYREEE (reference sequence). Trimming cost V 0 bases and J 0 bases, with 11 bases left between them.

The J gene is TRBJ1-1, the V gene TRBV7-2; 8 bases line up with TRBD1. The CDR3 runs 16 residues. Germline CDR1 SGHTA, CDR2 FQGNSA. V shed 0 bases and J 10 bases; nucleotides not matched to a gene: 13. The CDR3 nucleotides are TGTGCCAGCAGCTTAGCGGGCGTCGGACAGGGTTATTCAGCTTTCTTT. Its protein is CASSLAGVGQGYSAFF.